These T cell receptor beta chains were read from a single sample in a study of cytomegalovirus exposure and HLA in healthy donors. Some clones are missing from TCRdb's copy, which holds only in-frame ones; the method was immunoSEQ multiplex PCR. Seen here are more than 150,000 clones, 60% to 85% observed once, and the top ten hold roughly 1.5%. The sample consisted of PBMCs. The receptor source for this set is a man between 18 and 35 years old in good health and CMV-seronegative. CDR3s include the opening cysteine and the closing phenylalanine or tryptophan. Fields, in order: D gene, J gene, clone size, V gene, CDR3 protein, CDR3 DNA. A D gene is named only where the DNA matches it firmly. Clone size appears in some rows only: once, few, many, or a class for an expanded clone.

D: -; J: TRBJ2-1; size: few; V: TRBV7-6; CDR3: CASSLAPGPWDEQFF; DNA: TGTGCCAGCAGCTTAGCACCAGGCCCATGGGATGAGCAGTTCTTC
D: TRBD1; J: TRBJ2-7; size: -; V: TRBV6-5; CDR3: CASSYSAGGRNEQYF; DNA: TGTGCCAGCAGTTACTCGGCAGGGGGCAGGAACGAGCAGTACTTC
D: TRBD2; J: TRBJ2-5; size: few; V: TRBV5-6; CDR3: CASSLPGLARQTQYF; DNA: TGTGCCAGCAGCTTGCCGGGACTAGCGAGGCAGACCCAGTACTTC
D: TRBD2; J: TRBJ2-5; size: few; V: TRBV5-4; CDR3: CASSPLAGAGETQYF; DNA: TGTGCCAGCAGCCCGCTAGCGGGGGCCGGGGAGACCCAGTACTTC
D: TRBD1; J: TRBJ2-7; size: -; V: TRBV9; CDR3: CASSDGTGMPYEQYF; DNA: TGTGCCAGCAGTGACGGGACAGGGATGCCCTACGAGCAGTACTTC
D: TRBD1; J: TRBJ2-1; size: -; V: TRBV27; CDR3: CASNLGQGLYNEQFF; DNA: TGTGCCAGCAACCTGGGACAGGGACTCTACAATGAGCAGTTCTTC
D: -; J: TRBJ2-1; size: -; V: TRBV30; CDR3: CAWSSPGFRLGEQFF; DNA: TGTGCCTGGAGTTCCCCGGGATTTCGCCTGGGTGAGCAGTTCTTC
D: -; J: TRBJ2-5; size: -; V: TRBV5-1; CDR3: CASSPLVAGFGAQETQYF; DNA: TGCGCCAGCAGCCCACTGGTGGCTGGCTTTGGAGCCCAAGAGACCCAGTACTTC
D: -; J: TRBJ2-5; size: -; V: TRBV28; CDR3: CASSLGGSHRETQYF; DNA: TGTGCCAGCAGTTTAGGCGGCTCCCATAGGGAGACCCAGTACTTC
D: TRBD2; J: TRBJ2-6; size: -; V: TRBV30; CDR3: CAWRGGVAGGGANVLTF; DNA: TGTGCCTGGAGGGGTGGTGTGGCGGGAGGTGGGGCCAACGTCCTGACTTTC
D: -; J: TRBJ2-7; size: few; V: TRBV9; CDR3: CASSVVEAPLYEQYF; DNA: TGTGCCAGCAGCGTAGTAGAGGCACCCCTTTACGAGCAGTACTTC
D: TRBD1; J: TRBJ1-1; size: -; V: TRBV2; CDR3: CASNLDREGGDTEAFF; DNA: TGTGCCAGCAACCTGGACAGGGAGGGTGGGGACACTGAAGCTTTCTTT
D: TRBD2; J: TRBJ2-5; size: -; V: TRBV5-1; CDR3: CASSLAERGGHETQYF; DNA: TGCGCCAGCAGCTTGGCCGAGCGGGGGGGCCACGAGACCCAGTACTTC
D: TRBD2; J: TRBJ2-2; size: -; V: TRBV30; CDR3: CAWSVLAGGPGELFF; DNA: TGTGCCTGGAGTGTACTAGCGGGGGGGCCCGGGGAGCTGTTTTTT
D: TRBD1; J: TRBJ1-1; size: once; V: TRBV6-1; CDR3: CASSVTGEGTEAFF; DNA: TGTGCCAGCAGTGTGACAGGGGAGGGTACTGAAGCTTTCTTT
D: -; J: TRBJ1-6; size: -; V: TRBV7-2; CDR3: CASSLLGGGRNSPLHF; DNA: TGTGCCAGCAGCCTTCTGGGAGGGGGAAGGAATTCACCCCTCCACTTT
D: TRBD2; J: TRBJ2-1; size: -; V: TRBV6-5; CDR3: CASSHPSGTLNEQFF; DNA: TGTGCCAGCAGTCACCCTAGCGGGACTCTCAATGAGCAGTTCTTC
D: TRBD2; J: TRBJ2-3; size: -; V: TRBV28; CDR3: CASSISTSGESYF; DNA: TGTGCCAGCAGTATCTCGACTAGCGGGGAGAGTTATTTT
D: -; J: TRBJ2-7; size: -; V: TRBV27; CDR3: CASSWGRNSYEQYF; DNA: TGTGCCAGCAGTTGGGGCAGGAACTCCTACGAGCAGTACTTC
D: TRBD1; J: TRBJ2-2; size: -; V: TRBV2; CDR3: CASSGTATGELFF; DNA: TGTGCCAGCAGCGGGACAGCCACCGGGGAGCTGTTTTTT